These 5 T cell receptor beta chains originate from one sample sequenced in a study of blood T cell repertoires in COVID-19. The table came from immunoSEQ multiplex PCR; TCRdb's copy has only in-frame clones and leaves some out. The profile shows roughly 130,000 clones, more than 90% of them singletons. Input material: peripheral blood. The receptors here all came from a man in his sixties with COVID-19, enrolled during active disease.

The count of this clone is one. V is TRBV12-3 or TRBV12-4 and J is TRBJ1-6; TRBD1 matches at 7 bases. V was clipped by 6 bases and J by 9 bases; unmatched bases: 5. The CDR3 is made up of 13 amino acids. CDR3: CASRTGPGSPLHF. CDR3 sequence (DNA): TGTGCCAGCAGGACAGGGCCCGGTTCACCCCTCCACTTT.

CDR3 nucleotide sequence: TGTGCCAGCAGTTACGACCGAAGACTAGCGGGAGGGCCGCACAATGAGCAGTTCTTC. As protein: CASSYDRRLAGGPHNEQFF. The chain carries TRBV6-2 or TRBV6-3 and TRBJ2-1; 14 bases are a match to TRBD2. The V segment lost 2 bases and the J segment 5 bases; nucleotides outside the gene matches: 11. CDR1 and CDR2 from the germline V gene are MNHEY and SVGEGT. CDR3 length equals 19 residues.

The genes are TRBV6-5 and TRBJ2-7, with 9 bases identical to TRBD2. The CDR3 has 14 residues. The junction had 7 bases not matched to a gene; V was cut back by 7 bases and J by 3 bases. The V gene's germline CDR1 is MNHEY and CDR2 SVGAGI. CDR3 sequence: CASNLAGDGYEQYF. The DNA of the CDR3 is TGTGCCAGCAATTTAGCGGGAGACGGCTACGAGCAGTACTTC.

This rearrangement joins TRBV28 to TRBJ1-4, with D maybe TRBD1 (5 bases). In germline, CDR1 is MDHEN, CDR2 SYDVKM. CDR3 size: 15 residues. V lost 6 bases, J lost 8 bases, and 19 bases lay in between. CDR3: CASSPGGSIAEKLFF. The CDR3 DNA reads TGTGCCAGCAGCCCTGGGGGGAGTATTGCCGAAAAACTGTTTTTT.

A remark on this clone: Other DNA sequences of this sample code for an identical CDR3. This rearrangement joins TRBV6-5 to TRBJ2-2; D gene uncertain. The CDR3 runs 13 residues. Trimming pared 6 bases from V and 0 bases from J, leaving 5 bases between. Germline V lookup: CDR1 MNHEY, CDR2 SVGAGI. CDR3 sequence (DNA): TGTGCCAGCAGAACAGCGAACACCGGGGAGCTGTTTTTT. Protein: CASRTANTGELFF.